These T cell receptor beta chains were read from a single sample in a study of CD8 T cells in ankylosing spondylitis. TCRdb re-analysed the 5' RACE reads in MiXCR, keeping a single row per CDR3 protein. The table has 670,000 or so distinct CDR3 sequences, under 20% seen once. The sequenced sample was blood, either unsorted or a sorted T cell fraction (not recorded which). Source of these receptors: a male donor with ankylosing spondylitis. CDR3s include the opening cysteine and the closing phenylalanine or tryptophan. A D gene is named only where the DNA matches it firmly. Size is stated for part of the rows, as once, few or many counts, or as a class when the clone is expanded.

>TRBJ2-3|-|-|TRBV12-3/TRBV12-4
CASRDGRTDTQYF
TGTGCCAGCAGGGACGGGCGCACAGATACGCAGTATTTT
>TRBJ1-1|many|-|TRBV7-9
CASSLEATEAFF
TGTGCCAGCAGCTTAGAGGCGACTGAAGCTTTCTTT
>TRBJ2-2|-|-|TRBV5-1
CASSLAGRIPNTGELFF
TGCGCCAGCAGCTTGGCTGGACGGATACCGAACACCGGGGAGCTGTTTTTT
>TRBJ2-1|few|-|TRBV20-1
CSARTISPYNEQFF
TGCAGTGCTAGGACCATAAGTCCCTACAATGAGCAGTTCTTC
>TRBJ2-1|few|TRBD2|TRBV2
CASSLTSGGTNEQFF
TGTGCCAGCAGCCTGACTAGCGGGGGAACCAATGAGCAGTTCTTC
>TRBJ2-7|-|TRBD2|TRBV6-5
CASSSPGLAPGEQYF
TGTGCCAGCAGTTCCCCGGGACTAGCACCGGGGGAGCAGTACTTC
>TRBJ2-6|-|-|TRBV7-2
CASSKKQGSGANVLTF
TGTGCCAGCAGCAAAAAACAGGGCTCTGGGGCCAACGTCCTGACTTTC
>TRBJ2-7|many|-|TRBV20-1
CSARENHRPGQYF
TGCAGTGCTAGAGAAAACCATCGCCCAGGGCAGTACTTC
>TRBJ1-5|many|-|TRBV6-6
CASTNGGQPQHF
TGTGCCAGCACCAACGGTGGACAGCCCCAGCATTTT
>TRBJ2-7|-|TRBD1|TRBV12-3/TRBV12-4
CASRPADRVTYEQYF
TGTGCCAGCAGACCAGCGGACAGGGTCACTTACGAGCAGTACTTC
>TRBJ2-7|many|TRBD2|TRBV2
CASSGGYEQYF
TGTGCCAGCAGCGGGGGGTACGAGCAGTACTTC
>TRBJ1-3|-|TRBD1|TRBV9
CASSAQTGAGNTIYF
TGTGCCAGCAGCGCACAAACAGGGGCTGGAAACACCATATATTTT
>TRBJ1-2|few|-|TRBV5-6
CASSLGQELYGYTF
TGTGCCAGCAGCTTGGGGCAGGAGCTCTATGGCTACACCTTC
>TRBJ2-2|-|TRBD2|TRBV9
CASSVVSSGSRAGELFF
TGTGCCAGCAGCGTAGTGTCTAGCGGGAGTAGGGCCGGGGAGCTGTTTTTT
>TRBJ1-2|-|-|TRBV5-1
CASSLEGVNVFGYTF
TGCGCCAGCAGCTTGGAAGGGGTAAACGTCTTCGGCTACACCTTC
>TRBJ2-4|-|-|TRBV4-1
CASSQDRTVWDIQYF
TGCGCCAGCAGCCAAGACCGCACGGTCTGGGACATTCAGTACTTC
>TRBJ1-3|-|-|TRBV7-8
CASSLVPISGNTIYF
TGTGCCAGCAGCTTAGTCCCGATCTCTGGAAACACCATATATTTT
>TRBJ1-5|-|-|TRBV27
CASSLSRGSRQPQHF
TGTGCCAGCAGTTTATCGAGGGGGTCACGTCAGCCCCAGCATTTT
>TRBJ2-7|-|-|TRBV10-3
CAISESGPSSEQYF
TGTGCCATCAGTGAATCGGGGCCGTCATCCGAGCAGTACTTC
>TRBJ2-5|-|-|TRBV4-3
CASSQDLGGVERETQYF
TGCGCCAGCAGCCAAGACCTCGGGGGCGTTGAAAGAGAGACCCAGTACTTC
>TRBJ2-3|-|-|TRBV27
CASSPRTVSDTQYF
TGTGCCAGCAGTCCCCGGACAGTTTCAGATACGCAGTATTTT
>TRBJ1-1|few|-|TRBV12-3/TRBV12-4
CASSLAAEAFF
TGTGCCAGCAGTTTAGCGGCTGAAGCTTTCTTT
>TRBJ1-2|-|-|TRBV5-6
CASTYRDSIYGYTF
TGTGCCAGCACATACCGCGACAGCATCTATGGCTACACCTTC
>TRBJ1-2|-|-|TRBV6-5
CASSYNTGGRYGYTF
TGTGCCAGCAGTTACAATACAGGTGGACGCTATGGCTACACCTTC